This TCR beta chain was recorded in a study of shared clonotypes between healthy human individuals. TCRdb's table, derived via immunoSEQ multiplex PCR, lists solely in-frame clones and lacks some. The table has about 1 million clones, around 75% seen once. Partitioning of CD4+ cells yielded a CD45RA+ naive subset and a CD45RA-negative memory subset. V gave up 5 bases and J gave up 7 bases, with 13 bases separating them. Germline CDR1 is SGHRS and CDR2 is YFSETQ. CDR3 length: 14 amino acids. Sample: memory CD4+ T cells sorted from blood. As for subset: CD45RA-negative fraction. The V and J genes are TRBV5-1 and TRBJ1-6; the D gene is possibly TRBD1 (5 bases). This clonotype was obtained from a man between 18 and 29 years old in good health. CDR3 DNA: TGCGCCAGCAGACAGGAGAGAGGAAATTCACCCCTCCACTTT. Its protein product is CASRQERGNSPLHF.